This T cell receptor beta chain is from a study of CD8 T cells in Susac syndrome. Overall study results and limits: Acknowledgment was made by the study that its TCR sequencing and HLA analysis involved a relatively small number of individuals.

Germline V gives CDR1 MGHDK, CDR2 SYGVNS. The CDR3 contains 16 residues. A note on this clonotype: The antigen is unknown. A junction end diverges from the germline sequence, so it may reflect a read error.

Sequencing of TCR beta covered CD8+ and CD4+ T cells obtained from blood. The authors negatively isolated CD8+ and CD4+ T cells and FACS-enriched TEMRA cells. After extraction with the RNeasy kit, roughly 0.5 to 1 ug of the RNA was reverse transcribed using random hexamers. Multiplex PCR with immunoSEQ amplified the TCR beta CDR3 across 54 Vbeta and 13 Jbeta. TCRdb redid the calling of the immunoSEQ multiplex PCR reads with MiXCR, one entry per CDR3 protein. There are approximately 150,000 distinct CDR3 sequences in the sample; around 94% occur only once, and around 0.08% lies in the top ten. The rearrangement uses TRBV25-1 and TRBJ2-6; maybe TRBD2 (7 bases). Sequencing used CD4+ T cells from PBMCs. The clonotype comes from a human donor in good health. This CDR3 is CASSEFGGLGANALTF. The CDR3 DNA is TGTGCCAGCAGTGAATTCGGGGGGCTCGGGGCCAACGCCCTGACTTTC.